Shown below are 21 T cell receptor beta chains from a single sample sequenced in a study of blood T cell repertoires in COVID-19. Clones were sequenced by immunoSEQ multiplex PCR, and TCRdb holds only the in-frame ones, with some missing. Among about 160,000 clones listed, under 90% were seen once. Sequenced sample: PBMCs or T cells enriched from blood (not recorded which). These receptor sequences come from a woman in her sixties or seventies who had recovered from COVID-19.

The V call is TRBV2, the J call TRBJ2-3; 9 positions agree with TRBD1. Germline trimming cut 5 bases from V and 2 bases from J; bases unmatched to any gene: 5. CDR1 and CDR2 (germline): SNHLY, FYNNEI. The CDR3 contains 15 residues. CDR3 sequence reads: CASSPGQGATDTQYF. CDR3 coding DNA: TGTGCCAGCAGTCCGGGACAGGGTGCCACAGATACGCAGTATTTT. Looking up the rest from reference TRBV2 and TRBJ2-3 gives the full variable domain: EPEVTQTPSHQVTQMGQEVILRCVPISNHLYFYWYRQILGQKVEFLVSFYNNEISEKSEIFDDQFSVERPDGSNFTLKIRSTKLEDSAMYFCASSPGQGATDTQYFGPGTRLTVL.

The chain is built from TRBV24-1 and TRBJ1-4; maybe TRBD1 (5 bases). V gave up 2 bases and J gave up 8 bases, with 11 bases separating them. Per germline, CDR1 KGHDR and CDR2 SFDVKD. The CDR3 has 14 amino acids. CDR3 DNA: TGTGCCACCAGTGATTCGAGCAGGGTCGAAAAACTGTTTTTT. Protein: CATSDSSRVEKLFF.

The table lists this clone with a count of one. This chain links TRBV13 with TRBJ1-4, with D perhaps TRBD1 (5 bases). The CDR3 spans 15 residues. Trimming removed 3 bases at V and 4 bases at J, with 12 bases between. The germline V gene has CDR1 PRHDT and CDR2 FYEKMQ (reference sequence). The CDR3 loop is CASSFRTSRNEKLFF. CDR3 in DNA: TGTGCCAGCAGCTTCCGGACAAGCCGTAATGAAAAACTGTTTTTT.

The genes are TRBV29-1 and TRBJ1-5, with 7 bases aligning to TRBD1. V shed 7 bases and J 1 base; nucleotides not matched to a gene: 22. Germline V gives CDR1 SQVTM, CDR2 ANQGSEA. The CDR3 consists of 19 residues. For the CDR3, the DNA is TGCAGCGGAAGTCCGAACAGGGGTCCAAAAGACATAAGCAATCAGCCCCAGCATTTT. Its protein is CSGSPNRGPKDISNQPQHF. Based on the CDR3 plus reference TRBV29-1 and TRBJ1-5, the full variable domain is SAVISQKPSRDICQRGTSLTIQCQVDSQVTMMFWYRQQPGQSLTLIATANQGSEATYESGFVIDKFPISRPNLTFSTLTVSNMSPEDSSIYLCSGSPNRGPKDISNQPQHFGDGTRLSIL.

This clone has only a few counts. The chain recombines TRBV3-1 (or the pseudogene TRBV3-2) with TRBJ1-2, with 7 bases lining up with TRBD1. This CDR3 comprises 14 residues. V was clipped by 1 base and J by 3 bases; unmatched bases: 2. From germline, CDR1 is LGHDT and CDR2 YNNKEL (reference sequence). The CDR3 bases are TGTGCCAGCAGCCAAGGAGGGGGCGACTATGGCTACACCTTC. Encoded protein: CASSQGGGDYGYTF.

The CDR3 DNA is TGTGCCTGGAGCCGACTGATCTCTGGAAACACCATATATTTT. Protein: CAWSRLISGNTIYF. The chain links TRBV30 to TRBJ1-3; D is unclear. The germline V gene encodes CDR1 GTSNPN and CDR2 SVGIG (reference sequence). V was clipped by 3 bases and J by 0 bases, with 9 bases between them. CDR3 size: 14 residues.

V usage is TRBV4-1 and J usage is TRBJ1-3; D is unclear. V lost 0 bases and J 0 bases, leaving 9 bases between the germline ends. The CDR3 sequence is 16 residues long. Germline loops: CDR1 MGHRA, CDR2 YSYEKL. The CDR3 loop reads CASSQDEHSSGNTIYF. In nucleotides, the CDR3 is TGCGCCAGCAGCCAAGATGAGCATAGCTCTGGAAACACCATATATTTT.

In DNA, the CDR3 is TGTGCCAGCAGTTACCGGACAGGCGGGGGGACTGAAGCTTTCTTT. It codes for CASSYRTGGGTEAFF. The J gene is TRBJ1-1, the V gene TRBV6-5, with TRBD1 matching 7 bases. CDR1 is MNHEY, CDR2 SVGAGI, per germline. CDR3 size: 15 residues. V lost 2 bases and J lost 5; bases outside the gene matches: 8.

The rearrangement links TRBV5-6 to TRBJ2-1; the match to TRBD2 covers 8 bases. Germline values: CDR1 SGHDT, CDR2 YYEEEE. This CDR3 contains 16 residues. The junction had 9 bases not matched to a gene; V was cut back by 2 bases and J by 5 bases. The CDR3 loop reads CASSFRVSGNHNEQFF. DNA for the CDR3: TGTGCCAGCAGCTTTAGAGTTAGCGGGAATCACAATGAGCAGTTCTTC. Complete variable domain (other parts from reference TRBV5-6 and TRBJ2-1): DAGVTQSPTHLIKTRGQQVTLRCSPKSGHDTVSWYQQALGQGPQFIFQYYEEEERQRGNFPDRFSGHQFPNYSSELNVNALLLGDSALYLCASSFRVSGNHNEQFFGPGTRLTVL.

V usage is TRBV24-1 and J usage is TRBJ1-1; TRBD1 matches at 11 bases. J lost 3 bases, V lost 4 bases, and 15 bases had no gene match. The germline V gene has CDR1 KGHDR and CDR2 SFDVKD. The CDR3 sequence is 19 residues long. The CDR3: CATSEYTDRGLIEDTEAFF. The CDR3 DNA sequence: TGTGCCACCAGTGAATATACGGACAGGGGGCTTATAGAAGACACTGAAGCTTTCTTT.

V usage is TRBV18 and J usage is TRBJ1-1; 7 positions agree with TRBD1. The CDR3 extends over 15 amino acids. V lost 3 bases and J lost 2; bases outside the gene matches: 6. The germline CDR1 and CDR2 sequences are KGHSH and LQKENI. This CDR3 is CASSPTDRANTEAFF. Here the CDR3 DNA reads TGTGCCAGCTCACCTACTGACAGGGCAAACACTGAAGCTTTCTTT.

The chain has TRBV19 and TRBJ1-5, with TRBD1 matching 9 bases. V dropped 4 bases and J dropped 3; count of bases not matched to a gene: 10. The CDR3 totals 17 residues. CDR1 and CDR2 from the germline V gene are LNHDA and SQIVND (reference sequence). CDR3 residues: CASSNPGQGLANQPQHF. CDR3 DNA: TGTGCCAGTAGTAATCCGGGACAGGGTCTCGCCAATCAGCCCCAGCATTTT.

The rearrangement links TRBV7-2 to TRBJ2-7, with 10 bases identical to TRBD2. Germline lookup yields CDR1 SGHTA and CDR2 FQGNSA. Trimming at V came to 5 bases and at J to 3 bases, leaving 10 bases not matched to a gene. The CDR3 loop spans 16 amino acids. CDR3 residues: CASSAERSSGGYEQYF. CDR3 sequence (DNA): TGTGCCAGCAGCGCAGAACGATCTAGCGGGGGCTACGAGCAGTACTTC.

The table lists this clone with a count of one. The CDR3 region has the DNA TGTGCCAGTAGTATAGAACCTCTAGCGGGGGGGCTGATCCATGAGCAGTTCTTC. Encoded protein: CASSIEPLAGGLIHEQFF. V and J are TRBV19 and TRBJ2-1, with TRBD2 matching over 12 bases. Germline V gene data show CDR1 as LNHDA and CDR2 as SQIVND (reference sequence). This CDR3 is 18 amino acids long. Unmatched junction bases numbered 11, after V lost 0 bases and J lost 8 bases.

In DNA, the CDR3 is TGTGCCAGCAGCTTGACAGGGCTGTACGAAAAACTGTTTTTT. Residues: CASSLTGLYEKLFF. This chain joins TRBV13 and TRBJ1-4, with 7 bases identical to TRBD1. The CDR3 consists of 14 residues. Germline CDR1 is PRHDT and CDR2 is FYEKMQ (reference sequence). V lost 3 bases and J lost 8; bases outside the gene matches: 6.

The chain carries TRBV7-2 and TRBJ1-3, with D possibly being TRBD1 (6 bases). Trimming removed 5 bases from V and 3 bases from J, with 17 bases in between. The CDR3 is 16 residues long. Germline V gives CDR1 SGHTA, CDR2 FQGNSA. The CDR3 bases are TGTGCCAGCAGCCCCAGTCCAGGGGATTATGGAAACACCATATATTTT. Translation: CASSPSPGDYGNTIYF.

The chain combines TRBV5-6 with TRBJ1-6; perhaps TRBD1 as D (6 bases). The CDR3 consists of 15 residues. With 0 bases removed from V and 4 bases from J, the gap between germline ends came to 8 bases. Germline V CDR1 and CDR2: SGHDT, YYEEEE. CDR3 protein: CASSLGQGYNSPLHF. CDR3 DNA: TGTGCCAGCAGCTTGGGCCAGGGGTATAATTCACCCCTCCACTTT. Filled out from reference TRBV5-6 and TRBJ1-6, the complete variable domain reads DAGVTQSPTHLIKTRGQQVTLRCSPKSGHDTVSWYQQALGQGPQFIFQYYEEEERQRGNFPDRFSGHQFPNYSSELNVNALLLGDSALYLCASSLGQGYNSPLHFGNGTRLTVT.

This clone was counted between two and nine times. This chain joins TRBV3-1 (or the pseudogene TRBV3-2) and TRBJ1-6; 7 bases fit TRBD1. Germline loops: CDR1 LGHDT, CDR2 YNNKEL (reference sequence). The J segment lost 5 bases and the V segment lost 4 bases, leaving 8 bases of the junction unmatched. The CDR3 runs 16 residues. The CDR3 DNA reads TGTGCCAGCAGCCCTCAGGGGGACCGAGATAATTCACCCCTCCACTTT. Amino acids: CASSPQGDRDNSPLHF.

This chain joins TRBV12-3 or TRBV12-4 and TRBJ1-2; TRBD1 agrees at 7 bases. V lost 7 bases and J lost 8; bases outside the gene matches: 4. The CDR3 runs 11 residues. The CDR3 is CASKNRGGYTF. DNA for the CDR3: TGTGCCAGCAAAAACAGGGGAGGCTACACCTTC.

The chain has TRBV7-2 and TRBJ2-1, with D unclear. Trimming shortened V by 5 bases and J by 3 bases, and 14 bases separated the two germline ends. The CDR3 loop spans 15 amino acids. Germline V gives CDR1 SGHTA, CDR2 FQGNSA. CDR3 sequence: CASSLDFSYYNEQFF. DNA for the CDR3: TGTGCCAGCAGCCTAGACTTCTCCTACTACAATGAGCAGTTCTTC.

The V call is TRBV24-1, the J call TRBJ2-2, with 7 bases matching TRBD1. Germline CDR1 is KGHDR and CDR2 is SFDVKD. V lost 3 bases, J lost 2 bases, and 8 bases stayed unmatched. CDR3 size: 17 residues. CDR3 region: CATSDPTGQSNTGELFF. In nucleotides, the CDR3 is TGTGCCACCAGTGATCCGACGGGACAGAGTAACACCGGGGAGCTGTTTTTT.